Listed below are T cell receptor beta chains from one sample, sequenced in a study of Ad26.COV2.S vaccination and SARS-CoV-2 variants. Profiling relied on immunoSEQ multiplex PCR, and the TCRdb table lists in-frame clones only, not all of them. This sample has about 100,000 clones; around 80% occur once, and the top ten carry about 18%. The sample consisted of peripheral blood, taken after recovery from COVID-19. The receptors come from a human donor who had recovered from COVID-19. Each CDR3 is given with its conserved first and last residue. The order of the fields is V gene, J gene, clone size, D gene, CDR3 protein, CDR3 DNA. D genes are given only for firm matches. The size field is filled for only some rows; it gives once, few, many or a size class.

v_gene: TRBV25-1
j_gene: TRBJ2-5
abundance: -
d_gene: TRBD1
CDR3aa: CASSDRGRETQYF
CDR3nt: TGTGCCAGCAGTGACAGGGGGCGAGAGACCCAGTACTTC

v_gene: TRBV3-1/TRBV3-2
j_gene: TRBJ2-3
abundance: -
d_gene: -
CDR3aa: CASSQVERSPYF
CDR3nt: TGTGCCAGCAGCCAAGTTGAACGATCTCCGTATTTT

v_gene: TRBV5-1
j_gene: TRBJ1-4
abundance: -
d_gene: -
CDR3aa: CASNEMGQRGEKLFF
CDR3nt: TGCGCCAGCAACGAGATGGGACAAAGGGGTGAAAAACTGTTTTTT

v_gene: TRBV4-1
j_gene: TRBJ2-7
abundance: once
d_gene: -
CDR3aa: CASSQDPTLTYEQYF
CDR3nt: TGCGCCAGCAGCCAAGATCCGACACTGACCTACGAGCAGTACTTC

v_gene: TRBV3-1/TRBV3-2
j_gene: TRBJ2-3
abundance: -
d_gene: TRBD2
CDR3aa: CASRTSGDFHTQYF
CDR3nt: TGTGCCAGCAGAACTAGCGGGGACTTCCATACGCAGTATTTT

v_gene: TRBV6-5
j_gene: TRBJ1-5
abundance: -
d_gene: -
CDR3aa: CASSPTAGQPQHF
CDR3nt: TGTGCCAGCAGTCCTACAGCAGGGCAGCCCCAGCATTTT

v_gene: TRBV28
j_gene: TRBJ1-2
abundance: -
d_gene: -
CDR3aa: CASSVRGMAYGYTF
CDR3nt: TGTGCCAGCAGTGTAAGGGGTATGGCCTATGGCTACACCTTC

v_gene: TRBV10-1
j_gene: TRBJ2-1
abundance: -
d_gene: TRBD1
CDR3aa: CASSESKGAFGNEQFF
CDR3nt: TGCGCCAGCAGTGAGTCTAAGGGGGCGTTCGGCAATGAGCAGTTCTTC

v_gene: TRBV7-2
j_gene: TRBJ2-2
abundance: -
d_gene: -
CDR3aa: CAGRRDGANTGELFF
CDR3nt: TGTGCCGGGCGAAGGGACGGTGCGAACACCGGGGAGCTGTTTTTT

v_gene: TRBV4-1
j_gene: TRBJ2-1
abundance: -
d_gene: TRBD2
CDR3aa: CASSGRLAASYNEQFF
CDR3nt: TGCGCCAGCAGCGGACGACTAGCGGCCAGCTACAATGAGCAGTTCTTC

v_gene: TRBV28
j_gene: TRBJ2-7
abundance: few
d_gene: TRBD2
CDR3aa: CASSLYGGATYEQYF
CDR3nt: TGTGCCAGCAGTTTATACGGGGGGGCTACCTACGAGCAGTACTTC

v_gene: TRBV7-2
j_gene: TRBJ1-4
abundance: once
d_gene: -
CDR3aa: CASSPGVHEKLFF
CDR3nt: TGTGCCAGCAGCCCGGGGGTCCATGAAAAACTGTTTTTT

v_gene: TRBV30
j_gene: TRBJ1-4
abundance: -
d_gene: -
CDR3aa: CACPPGGSNEKLFF
CDR3nt: TGTGCCTGCCCCCCTGGGGGGTCTAATGAAAAACTGTTTTTT

v_gene: TRBV5-4
j_gene: TRBJ2-7
abundance: -
d_gene: -
CDR3aa: CASSLETYEQYF
CDR3nt: TGTGCCAGCAGCTTGGAGACCTACGAGCAGTACTTC

v_gene: TRBV12-3/TRBV12-4
j_gene: TRBJ1-4
abundance: -
d_gene: -
CDR3aa: CASSFNSDEKLFF
CDR3nt: TGTGCCAGCAGTTTTAATTCGGATGAAAAACTGTTTTTT

v_gene: TRBV4-1
j_gene: TRBJ2-3
abundance: -
d_gene: -
CDR3aa: CASSQGRDTQSTDTQYF
CDR3nt: TGCGCCAGCAGCCAAGGCCGGGACACCCAAAGCACAGATACGCAGTATTTT

v_gene: TRBV9
j_gene: TRBJ2-6
abundance: -
d_gene: -
CDR3aa: CASSVAALPSGANVLTF
CDR3nt: TGTGCCAGCAGCGTAGCGGCACTGCCCTCTGGGGCCAACGTCCTGACTTTC

v_gene: TRBV30
j_gene: TRBJ1-6
abundance: -
d_gene: -
CDR3aa: CAWSGNSPLHF
CDR3nt: TGTGCCTGGAGCGGTAATTCACCCCTCCACTTT

v_gene: TRBV27
j_gene: TRBJ2-7
abundance: -
d_gene: TRBD1
CDR3aa: CASSPDRGSGEQYF
CDR3nt: TGTGCCAGCAGTCCAGACAGGGGATCGGGTGAGCAGTACTTC

v_gene: TRBV6-6
j_gene: TRBJ2-3
abundance: -
d_gene: TRBD1
CDR3aa: CASSYSRQGSDTQYF
CDR3nt: TGTGCCAGCAGTTACTCGAGACAGGGGTCAGATACGCAGTATTTT

v_gene: TRBV18
j_gene: TRBJ1-1
abundance: -
d_gene: -
CDR3aa: CASSPREGFNTEAFF
CDR3nt: TGTGCCAGCTCACCCCGGGAGGGCTTCAACACTGAAGCTTTCTTT

v_gene: TRBV28
j_gene: TRBJ1-1
abundance: -
d_gene: -
CDR3aa: CASSLENQAFF
CDR3nt: TGTGCCAGCAGCCTGGAGAATCAAGCTTTCTTT

v_gene: TRBV4-3
j_gene: TRBJ1-2
abundance: -
d_gene: TRBD1
CDR3aa: CASSQDAGGYYGYTF
CDR3nt: TGCGCCAGCAGCCAAGATGCAGGGGGGTACTATGGCTACACCTTC

v_gene: TRBV11-2
j_gene: TRBJ1-2
abundance: -
d_gene: -
CDR3aa: CASSFNGNYGYTF
CDR3nt: TGTGCCAGCAGCTTCAACGGCAACTATGGCTACACCTTC

v_gene: TRBV1
j_gene: TRBJ2-5
abundance: -
d_gene: -
CDR3aa: CTSSQAERGYQETQYF
CDR3nt: TGCACCAGCAGCCAAGCGGAGCGGGGGTACCAAGAGACCCAGTACTTC

v_gene: TRBV28
j_gene: TRBJ2-2
abundance: -
d_gene: TRBD2
CDR3aa: CASSQHGGASGELFF
CDR3nt: TGTGCCAGCAGCCAACACGGGGGGGCCTCCGGGGAGCTGTTTTTT

v_gene: TRBV28
j_gene: TRBJ2-7
abundance: -
d_gene: TRBD1
CDR3aa: CASSSGQGKYEQYF
CDR3nt: TGTGCCAGCAGCTCCGGACAGGGGAAATACGAGCAGTACTTC

v_gene: TRBV19
j_gene: TRBJ2-7
abundance: -
d_gene: -
CDR3aa: CASSISSVYEQYF
CDR3nt: TGTGCCAGTAGTATTTCTAGCGTCTACGAGCAGTACTTC

v_gene: TRBV7-9
j_gene: TRBJ1-1
abundance: -
d_gene: -
CDR3aa: CASSLSGGLPEAFF
CDR3nt: TGTGCCAGCAGCTTATCCGGGGGGTTGCCTGAAGCTTTCTTT

v_gene: TRBV3-1/TRBV3-2
j_gene: TRBJ2-2
abundance: -
d_gene: -
CDR3aa: CASSQGAGPDTGELFF
CDR3nt: TGTGCCAGCAGCCAAGGCGCGGGCCCGGACACCGGGGAGCTGTTTTTT

v_gene: TRBV29-1
j_gene: TRBJ2-5
abundance: -
d_gene: -
CDR3aa: CSGSFMETQYF
CDR3nt: TGCAGCGGCAGTTTCATGGAGACCCAGTACTTC

v_gene: TRBV7-3
j_gene: TRBJ2-1
abundance: -
d_gene: TRBD1
CDR3aa: CASSALPGGKNEQFF
CDR3nt: TGTGCCAGCAGCGCCCTCCCAGGGGGCAAGAATGAGCAGTTCTTC

v_gene: TRBV7-9
j_gene: TRBJ1-2
abundance: -
d_gene: -
CDR3aa: CASGFLRGNVGYTF
CDR3nt: TGTGCCAGCGGATTCTTGAGGGGGAACGTTGGCTACACCTTC